These 17 T cell receptor beta chains were all obtained from the same sample, sequenced in a study of CD8 T cells in Susac syndrome. Random hexamers primed reverse transcription of about 0.5 to 1 ug RNA. MiXCR was run by TCRdb on the immunoSEQ multiplex PCR reads, yielding one entry per CDR3 protein. Of 80,000 to 95,000 distinct CDR3 sequences in the sample, approximately 93% were seen once. Material: CD8+ T cells from PBMCs. These receptors were obtained from a human donor with Susac syndrome.

The chain is built from TRBV7-6 and TRBJ2-5, with 7 bases matching TRBD1. The CDR3 is 14 amino acids. The germline V gene encodes CDR1 SGHVS and CDR2 FNYEAQ. J lost 3 bases, V lost 5 bases, and 6 bases had no gene match. CDR3 protein: CASSKSGTEETQYF. The CDR3 coding sequence is TGTGCCAGCAGCAAATCCGGGACAGAAGAGACCCAGTACTTC.

This clonotype has only a few counts. This chain uses TRBV18 with TRBJ2-3, with D unclear. V shed 0 bases and J shed 3 bases, with 7 bases lying between them. This CDR3 comprises 14 residues. Germline lookup yields CDR1 KGHSH and CDR2 LQKENI. The chain's CDR3 is CASSPPTGTDTQYF. CDR3 sequence (DNA): TGTGCCAGCTCACCACCGACGGGTACAGATACGCAGTATTTT.

The chain joins TRBV30 to TRBJ2-3; 14 positions match TRBD2. V lost 2 bases, J lost 5 bases, and 6 bases stayed unmatched. CDR3 length: 16 amino acids. Germline CDR1 and CDR2: GTSNPN and SVGIG (reference sequence). This chain's CDR3 is CAWSSGLAGEGDTQYF. CDR3 sequence (DNA): TGTGCCTGGAGTTCGGGACTAGCGGGAGAAGGAGATACGCAGTATTTT.

The chain's CDR3 is CASSQEADTQYF. The CDR3 DNA reads TGTGCCAGCAGCCAAGAGGCAGATACGCAGTATTTT. The V gene is TRBV3-1, the J gene TRBJ2-3; D uncertain. There are 12 residues in the CDR3. Trimming shortened V by 0 bases and J by 4 bases, and 2 bases separated the two germline ends. CDR1 and CDR2 (germline): LGHDT, YNNKEL (reference sequence).

A few counts support this clonotype. This chain joins TRBV28 and TRBJ2-7; 8 nucleotides align to TRBD1. The V gene's germline CDR1 is MDHEN and CDR2 SYDVKM. With 5 bases clipped from V and 0 bases from J, the junction kept 6 bases outside the gene matches. This CDR3 has 15 amino acids. The CDR3 coding sequence is TGTGCCAGCAGTCCCACCGGGACAGGCTCCTACGAGCAGTACTTC. Its protein product is CASSPTGTGSYEQYF.

Here the CDR3 reads CASSLGIVGEETQYF. CDR3 nucleotides: TGTGCCAGCAGCTTAGGTATCGTGGGAGAAGAGACCCAGTACTTC. This rearrangement joins TRBV7-3 to TRBJ2-5, with a weak D call TRBD2 (5 bases). The V gene's germline CDR1 is SGHTA and CDR2 FQGTGA. The CDR3 sequence is 15 residues long. Trimming cost V 2 bases and J 3 bases, with 13 bases left between them.

This clonotype was seen only once. J is TRBJ2-5 and V is TRBV14, with a tentative D call TRBD1 (6 bases). The CDR3 extends over 14 amino acids. V shed 4 bases and J shed 7 bases, with 16 bases lying between them. Germline V lookup: CDR1 SGHDN, CDR2 FVKESK. The CDR3 loop is CASSLWTDWGTQYF. Written as DNA, the CDR3 is TGTGCCAGCAGCCTTTGGACAGACTGGGGGACCCAGTACTTC.

J is TRBJ2-5 and V is TRBV7-8; 7 bases map to TRBD2. This CDR3 has 16 amino acids. From germline, CDR1 is SGHVS and CDR2 FQNEAQ. With V trimmed by 5 bases and J by 0 bases, 9 bases remained unmatched. This chain's CDR3 is CASSPRGGIHQETQYF. CDR3 DNA: TGTGCCAGCAGCCCCCGCGGGGGAATCCACCAAGAGACCCAGTACTTC.

This chain links TRBV7-6 with TRBJ2-7, with unresolved D. V was cut by 5 bases and J by 5 bases, with 13 bases left in between. Germline V gene data show CDR1 as SGHVS and CDR2 as FNYEAQ. This CDR3 contains 13 residues. The CDR3 DNA is TGTGCCAGCAGCGTTAGTAGTTCTCACGAGCAGTACTTC. Its protein is CASSVSSSHEQYF.

The chain is built from TRBV7-2 and TRBJ1-2; TRBD1 matches 12 bases. This CDR3 is 15 amino acids long. Germline trimming cut 3 bases from V and 8 bases from J; bases unmatched to any gene: 7. Germline values: CDR1 SGHTA, CDR2 FQGNSA. The chain's CDR3 is CASSFSGTGGWGYTF. The CDR3 nucleotides are TGTGCCAGCAGCTTCTCCGGGACAGGGGGCTGGGGCTACACCTTC.

This clonotype was detected a few times. The V call is TRBV14, the J call TRBJ2-5; possible D gene TRBD1, 6 bases. The germline V gene encodes CDR1 SGHDN and CDR2 FVKESK. V was pared by 1 base and J by 5 bases, with 11 bases between. CDR3 length: 14 residues. In nucleotides, the CDR3 is TGTGCCAGCAGCCAAGCCGGGACATGGGAGACCCAGTACTTC. Its protein is CASSQAGTWETQYF.

The chain is built from TRBV12-3 or TRBV12-4 and TRBJ2-7, with D perhaps TRBD1 (6 bases). The CDR3 is 14 amino acids. V lost 3 bases, J lost 2 bases, and 11 bases lay in between. The CDR3 spells CASSLAGATYEQYF. The CDR3 DNA follows: TGTGCCAGCAGTTTGGCAGGGGCCACCTACGAGCAGTACTTC.

The chain employs TRBV12-3 or TRBV12-4 and TRBJ2-5, with unresolved D. Trimming cost V 3 bases and J 2 bases, with 10 bases left between them. This CDR3 contains 14 residues. CDR3 coding DNA: TGTGCCAGCAGTTTGGGCCTAGTACAAGAGACCCAGTACTTC. It specifies CASSLGLVQETQYF.

V and J are TRBV19 and TRBJ2-7; D gene uncertain. The CDR3 has 13 residues. Germline V gives CDR1 LNHDA, CDR2 SQIVND (reference sequence). V lost 8 bases and J 3 bases, leaving 14 bases between the germline ends. The CDR3 protein is CASSPRQVYEQYF. CDR3 nucleotides: TGTGCCAGTTCGCCACGACAAGTCTACGAGCAGTACTTC.

The table lists this clonotype with a count of one. The chain uses TRBV4-3 and TRBJ1-1, with TRBD1 as a possible D gene (5 bases). The V gene lost 7 bases and the J gene lost 0 bases, with 15 bases spanning the gap. Germline-derived CDR1 and CDR2 are LGHNA and YSLEER. The CDR3 has 15 amino acids. Here the CDR3 reads CASTLARQMNTEAFF. The CDR3, as DNA: TGCGCCAGCACCCTAGCCCGACAGATGAACACTGAAGCTTTCTTT.

The chain uses TRBV15 and TRBJ2-4, with 9 nucleotides matching TRBD2. Per the germline V gene, CDR1 is LNHNV and CDR2 is YYDKDF (reference sequence). Germline trimming cut 0 bases from V and 0 bases from J; bases unmatched to any gene: 12. The CDR3 is 20 residues long. This CDR3 is CATSRDRISGGPIAKNIQYF. As DNA, the CDR3 is TGTGCCACCAGCAGAGATCGTATTAGCGGGGGCCCGATAGCCAAAAACATTCAGTACTTC.

The V and J genes are TRBV27 and TRBJ1-5, with D uncertain. CDR3 size: 14 residues. V lost 1 base and J lost 7, with 11 bases in between. Germline-derived CDR1 and CDR2 are MNHEY and SMNVEV (reference sequence). DNA for the CDR3: TGTGCCAGCAGTTTATGGGCTTTCGGCCAGCCCCAGCATTTT. This encodes CASSLWAFGQPQHF.